This TCR beta chain was observed in a study of T-cell memory formation after mild COVID-19. General observations from the study: Among clones contracting day 15 to 85, CD4/CD8 was balanced, whereas later expanders leaned CD4+.

This clonotype appeared a few times. The antigen remains unidentified. CDR3 length equals 17 residues. Germline CDR1 and CDR2: SGDLS and YYNGEE. After removal of 4 bases from V and 3 bases from J, the junction contained 15 bases not matched to a gene. TCRdb reprocessed the 5' RACE reads via MiXCR and lists one record per CDR3 protein. The table has 300,000 to 400,000 distinct CDR3 sequences, 28% seen once. This chain uses TRBV9 with TRBJ2-7, with 8 bases lining up with TRBD2. This sequence originates from an adult woman who had mild COVID-19 (a few samples of this study predate the infection). Cell type and time point are not known. Input material: PBMCs or a T cell subset sorted from them (not recorded which). The DNA for the CDR3 is TGTGCCAGCAGCATTTCGACTGCGGGACTAGGGCTCTACGAGCAGTACTTC. Translation: CASSISTAGLGLYEQYF.